The 26 T cell receptor beta chains in this list originate from one sample, sequenced in a study of T cell repertoires in cytomegalovirus infection. No antigen has been identified for these receptors. TCRdb passed the reads through MiXCR, listing each CDR3 protein once. The data hold about 920,000 distinct CDR3 sequences, with approximately 32% observed a single time. The source material was cultured CD8+ T cells from PBMCs, sampled from culture after CMV antigen stimulation. These receptors all come from a human donor in good health (CMV status not recorded). Some clones in this sample may be carry-over from other donors' samples.

Remarks on this clonotype: One end of the junction does not line up with germline, which may come from a read error. This chain uses TRBV6-5 with TRBJ2-5; D is perhaps TRBD2 (5 bases). This CDR3 comprises 15 residues. Germline-derived CDR1 and CDR2 are MNHEY and SVGAGI. The CDR3 DNA reads as TGTGTCAGCAGAGACGCCCCCGGCGGGCAAGAGACCCAGTACTTC. Amino acid sequence: CVSRDAPGGQETQYF.

This clonotype was detected only a few times. The chain is built from TRBV6-2 or TRBV6-3 and TRBJ2-7; D is unclear. Germline CDR1 reads MNHEY; CDR2 reads SVGEGT. The CDR3 covers 13 residues. The V end was cut by 6 bases, the J end by 3 bases, with 12 bases between. The CDR3 here is CASRDPSSYEQYF. CDR3 coding DNA: TGTGCCAGCAGAGACCCCTCAAGCTACGAGCAGTACTTC.

The rearrangement joins TRBV28 to TRBJ2-1; D is perhaps TRBD1 (5 bases). This CDR3 comprises 16 residues. The ends were cut back, 3 bases at V and 1 base at J, with 13 bases in the middle. CDR1 is MDHEN and CDR2 is SYDVKM in the germline V gene. The CDR3, as DNA: TGTGCCAGCAGTTTCCCGGAGACAGTTTCCTACAATGAGCAGTTCTTC. Encoded protein: CASSFPETVSYNEQFF.

The chain links TRBV11-3 to TRBJ2-1, with 11 nucleotides matching TRBD2. Germline assignment: CDR1 SGHNT and CDR2 YENEEA. J lost 6 bases, V lost 0 bases, and 4 bases had no gene match. This CDR3 comprises 16 residues. As DNA, the CDR3 is TGTGCCAGCAGCTTAGAAGCGACTAGCGGGGTCAATGAGCAGTTCTTC. It yields the protein CASSLEATSGVNEQFF.

The gene calls are TRBV7-3 and TRBJ2-3, with unresolved D. Germline CDR1 reads SGHTA; CDR2 reads FQGTGA. The CDR3 extends over 14 amino acids. V was trimmed by 5 bases and J by 4 bases, leaving 13 bases between them. CDR3 region: CASSLEPASDTQYF. The CDR3 DNA reads as TGTGCCAGCAGCCTCGAACCAGCGTCAGATACGCAGTATTTT. Drawing the rest from reference TRBV7-3 and TRBJ2-3, the complete variable domain is GAGVSQTPSNKVTEKGKYVELRCDPISGHTALYWYRQSLGQGPEFLIYFQGTGAADDSGLPNDRFFAVRPEGSVSTLKIQRTERGDSAVYLCASSLEPASDTQYFGPGTRLTVL.

The chain uses TRBV6-6 and TRBJ1-4, with 8 bases matching TRBD1. CDR3 size: 15 residues. Trimming at V came to 5 bases and at J to 8 bases, leaving 10 bases not matched to a gene. Germline V CDR1 and CDR2: MNHNY, SVGAGI (reference sequence). The CDR3 DNA is TGTGCCAGCAGTACCGGACAGGGCATTGACGAAAAACTGTTTTTT. Residues: CASSTGQGIDEKLFF.

To note about this clonotype: The junction departs from the called germline gene at one end, perhaps through a read error. CDR3 sequence: CASSEVVNPSNYGCTF. As DNA, the CDR3 is TGTGCCAGCAGTGAAGTTGTGAACCCTTCTAACTATGGCTGCACCTTC. J is TRBJ1-2 and V is TRBV6-1; no clear D. Per germline, CDR1 MNHNS and CDR2 SASEGT. The CDR3 length is 16 residues.

This clonotype has just a few counts. CDR3 in amino acids: CASDGVYGYGYTF. CDR3 nucleotides: TGTGCCAGCGACGGTGTATACGGCTATGGCTACACCTTC. The chain uses TRBV7-9 and TRBJ1-2; D is unresolved. Per the germline V gene, CDR1 is SEHNR and CDR2 is FQNEAQ (reference sequence). The CDR3 consists of 13 residues. Trimming pared 8 bases from V and 4 bases from J, leaving 14 bases between.

The chain joins TRBV19 to TRBJ1-5; perhaps TRBD1 as D (5 bases). The CDR3 runs 21 residues. The germline gives CDR1 LNHDA, CDR2 SQIVND (reference sequence). V gave up 5 bases and J gave up 1 base, with 30 bases separating them. The CDR3 DNA sequence: TGTGCCAGTAGTCCAAATCCCCAGGGCCTTCGTGACGGGGAGAGCAATCAGCCCCAGCATTTT. Protein: CASSPNPQGLRDGESNQPQHF.

The table lists this clonotype with many counts. The J gene is TRBJ2-1, the V gene TRBV7-6; TRBD2 agrees at 8 bases. The trim removed 3 bases at V and 2 bases at J, leaving 6 bases unmatched. This CDR3 contains 16 residues. Germline assignment: CDR1 SGHVS and CDR2 FNYEAQ. The CDR3 here is CASSLSRGGPYNEQFF. For the CDR3, the DNA is TGTGCCAGCAGCTTGTCCCGGGGGGGCCCCTACAATGAGCAGTTCTTC. Using reference TRBV7-6 and TRBJ2-1 for the parts outside the CDR3, the full variable domain is GAGVSQSPRYKVTKRGQDVALRCDPISGHVSLYWYRQALGQGPEFLTYFNYEAQQDKSGLPNDRFSAERPEGSISTLTIQRTEQRDSAMYRCASSLSRGGPYNEQFFGPGTRLTVL.

V usage is TRBV6-5 and J usage is TRBJ2-3; weak D call: TRBD2 (5 bases). This CDR3 has 15 amino acids. V was cut by 2 bases and J by 0 bases, with 9 bases left in between. Germline V gene lookup returns CDR1 MNHEY and CDR2 SVGAGI. The CDR3 loop is CASSYGGPSTDTQYF. The CDR3 DNA reads as TGTGCCAGCAGTTACGGCGGGCCTAGCACAGATACGCAGTATTTT.

Comment on this clonotype: One end of the junction varies from germline; a read error may be responsible. This chain uses TRBV11-2 with TRBJ1-2, with D unresolved. Germline CDR1 is SGHAT and CDR2 is FQNNGV. This CDR3 has 14 amino acids. DNA of the CDR3: TGTGCCAGCAGCCTCGCCCCGGTATACTATGACTACACCTTC. The encoded protein is CASSLAPVYYDYTF.

The V gene is TRBV10-3, the J gene TRBJ2-2; D perhaps matches TRBD2 (6 bases). Trimming removed 7 bases from V and 5 bases from J, with 23 bases in between. This CDR3 has 17 residues. The germline V gene encodes CDR1 ENHRY and CDR2 SYGVKD. The DNA for the CDR3 is TGTGCCATCACCTCCCCCGGGACTCTCGAAGGGACCGGGGAGCTGTTTTTT. This translates into CAITSPGTLEGTGELFF.

This clonotype was seen at least ten times. This chain joins TRBV7-9 and TRBJ2-3; 10 bases are shared with TRBD1. Germline trimming cut 5 bases from V and 3 bases from J; bases unmatched to any gene: 8. CDR3 length: 16 residues. Germline values: CDR1 SEHNR, CDR2 FQNEAQ (reference sequence). DNA of the CDR3: TGTGCCAGCAGCCCAAGACAGGGGGCGAAGACAGATACGCAGTATTTT. It codes for CASSPRQGAKTDTQYF.

This clonotype was observed a handful of times. The J gene is TRBJ2-5, the V gene TRBV18, with no clear D. There are 15 residues in the CDR3. CDR1 is KGHSH, CDR2 LQKENI, per germline. V lost 1 base, J lost 1 base, and 10 bases lay in between. The CDR3 is CASSPQNGIQETQYF. In DNA form, the CDR3 reads TGTGCCAGCTCACCACAAAATGGGATCCAAGAGACCCAGTACTTC.

This clonotype was observed a few times. This chain joins TRBV6-2 or TRBV6-3 and TRBJ2-1; perhaps TRBD2 as D (6 bases). This CDR3 region has 16 residues. Germline V gene lookup returns CDR1 MNHEY and CDR2 SVGEGT. The V and J ends lost 4 bases and 3 bases respectively, with 16 bases between them. The CDR3 DNA is TGTGCCAGCAGTTCTTTGGGGCGGGGATTCTACAATGAGCAGTTCTTC. This gives the protein CASSSLGRGFYNEQFF.

The chain carries TRBV28 and TRBJ2-1; perhaps TRBD1 as D (5 bases). Germline loops: CDR1 MDHEN, CDR2 SYDVKM. Trimming stripped 5 bases from V and 7 bases from J, with 15 bases between. The CDR3 length is 14 residues. This chain's CDR3 is CASSDSFTENEQFF. The CDR3 nucleotides read TGTGCCAGCAGTGACAGTTTCACCGAGAATGAGCAGTTCTTC.

There are a few counts of this clonotype. J is TRBJ2-7 and V is TRBV7-9, with a weak D call TRBD2 (7 bases). CDR3 length: 15 amino acids. V lost 1 base, J lost 3 bases, and 13 bases lay in between. Per the germline V gene, CDR1 is SEHNR and CDR2 is FQNEAQ (reference sequence). The CDR3 region is CASSLVLGGDYEQYF. The CDR3 DNA sequence: TGTGCCAGCAGCTTAGTGTTAGGGGGGGACTACGAGCAGTACTTC.

The CDR3 DNA reads as TGCGCCAGCAGCCAGGGCAGCCAAGAGACCCAGTACTTC. It specifies CASSQGSQETQYF. This sequence joins TRBV4-1 and TRBJ2-5, with unresolved D. The germline V gene has CDR1 MGHRA and CDR2 YSYEKL. With 3 bases removed from V and 1 base from J, the gap between germline ends came to 6 bases. This CDR3 spans 13 amino acids.

The sample holds many counts of this clonotype. The rearrangement links TRBV28 to TRBJ2-7; no reliable D call. Trimming took off 4 bases at V and 2 bases at J, with 12 bases between the two ends. Germline-derived CDR1 and CDR2 are MDHEN and SYDVKM. This CDR3 is built from 14 residues. In DNA, the CDR3 is TGTGCCAGCAGTTCCCCGGATAGGGCCTACGAGCAGTACGTC. It is translated as CASSSPDRAYEQYV.

The CDR3 coding sequence is TGTGCCAGCTCACCACAGGAGCGGGACGACTCCTACGAGCAGTACTTC. It translates to CASSPQERDDSYEQYF. This chain joins TRBV18 and TRBJ2-7, with TRBD2 identical over 7 bases. V lost 1 base to trimming and J lost 0 bases; unmatched junction nucleotides: 6. Germline CDR1 and CDR2: KGHSH and LQKENI. CDR3 length: 16 residues. Full variable domain (outside the CDR3, taken from reference TRBV18 and TRBJ2-7): NAGVMQNPRHLVRRRGQEARLRCSPMKGHSHVYWYRQLPEEGLKFMVYLQKENIIDESGMPKERFSAEFPKEGPSILRIQQVVRGDSAAYFCASSPQERDDSYEQYFGPGTRLTVT.

Concerning this clonotype: This may arise from a read error, as a much more abundant clone is one base away. The rearrangement uses TRBV7-2 and TRBJ1-1; no reliable D call. The CDR3 loop spans 16 amino acids. The ends were cut back, 2 bases at V and 6 bases at J, with 19 bases in the middle. In germline, CDR1 is SGHTA, CDR2 FQGNSA. CDR3: CASSLTGFGGSSEAFF. CDR3 in DNA: TGTGCCAGCAGCTTAACGGGGTTTGGAGGGAGCTCTGAAGCTTTCTTT.

This clonotype was counted only a few times. V is TRBV6-5 and J is TRBJ2-2, with D perhaps matching TRBD1 (7 bases). The ends were cut back, 5 bases at V and 6 bases at J, with 16 bases in the middle. Per germline, CDR1 MNHEY and CDR2 SVGAGI. The CDR3 consists of 15 residues. This CDR3 is CASSNRGGGSGELFF. The CDR3 coding sequence is TGTGCCAGCAGTAACAGGGGAGGAGGGTCCGGGGAGCTGTTTTTT.

Worth noting for this clonotype: One junction end disagrees with the germline gene, perhaps due to a read error. The V gene is TRBV6-4, the J gene TRBJ1-1; possible D gene TRBD1, 6 bases. This CDR3 has 17 residues. CDR1 is MRHNA, CDR2 SNTAGT, per germline. The CDR3 DNA follows: TGTGCCAGCAGTTACTCCCCCGAGACAGGTCCGAACACTGAAGCTTTCTTT. Translated: CASSYSPETGPNTEAFF.

The rearrangement uses TRBV10-3 and TRBJ2-2; D is ambiguous. The CDR3 is 14 residues long. V lost 6 bases to trimming and J lost 6 bases, with 14 bases between them. Per the germline V gene, CDR1 is ENHRY and CDR2 is SYGVKD. DNA for the CDR3: TGTGCCATCAGGGTGGCAGATGGTTCCGGGGAGCTGTTTTTT. Amino acids: CAIRVADGSGELFF.

V and J are TRBV7-3 and TRBJ2-3; the D gene is possibly TRBD2 (5 bases). The V gene lost 5 bases and the J gene lost 0 bases, with 15 bases spanning the gap. This CDR3 is built from 16 residues. Germline lookup yields CDR1 SGHTA and CDR2 FQGTGA. In nucleotides, the CDR3 is TGTGCCAGCAGCGTTGGACTTAGTCCCAGCACAGATACGCAGTATTTT. It specifies CASSVGLSPSTDTQYF.